The 29 T cell receptor beta chains below were found in one sample sequenced in a study of blood T cell repertoires in COVID-19. Clones were sequenced by immunoSEQ multiplex PCR, and TCRdb holds only the in-frame ones, with some missing. The sample carries fewer than 400,000 clones, about 87% recorded once. Sequencing used PBMCs or T cells enriched from blood (not recorded which). These receptors were collected from a woman aged 18-29 years who had recovered from COVID-19.

The rearrangement links TRBV28 to TRBJ1-1; D may be TRBD1 (6 bases). The germline CDR1 and CDR2 sequences are MDHEN and SYDVKM. V lost 4 bases to trimming and J lost 5 bases, with 11 bases between them. The CDR3 is 13 residues long. Here the CDR3 DNA reads TGTGCCAGCAGTTCCAGGGGCGGAACTGAAGCTTTCTTT. This sequence encodes CASSSRGGTEAFF.

The genes are TRBV5-1 and TRBJ1-4, with D perhaps matching TRBD1 (5 bases). The CDR3 covers 16 residues. In germline, CDR1 is SGHRS, CDR2 YFSETQ. V was trimmed by 3 bases and J by 6 bases, leaving 18 bases between them. Here the CDR3 DNA reads TGCGCCAGCAGCTCGGGGGACCGGGGCCGGTATGAAAAACTGTTTTTT. Its translation is CASSSGDRGRYEKLFF.

The chain combines TRBV7-3 with TRBJ1-5; D gene ambiguous. Germline V gives CDR1 SGHTA, CDR2 FQGTGA. The CDR3 is made up of 13 amino acids. V lost 7 bases and J 2 bases, leaving 9 bases between the germline ends. The CDR3 nucleotides read TGTGCCAGCACCCCCGGGGGCAATCAGCCCCAGCATTTT. Translating gives CASTPGGNQPQHF.

This rearrangement joins TRBV19 to TRBJ1-1; no firm D call. The CDR3 length is 14 residues. The V end was cut by 5 bases, the J end by 0 bases, with 10 bases between. The germline V gene has CDR1 LNHDA and CDR2 SQIVND (reference sequence). Here the CDR3 reads CASSGGWVNTEAFF. For the CDR3, the DNA is TGTGCCAGTAGTGGAGGGTGGGTGAACACTGAAGCTTTCTTT. Together with reference TRBV19 and TRBJ1-1, the CDR3 gives the full variable domain: DGGITQSPKYLFRKEGQNVTLSCEQNLNHDAMYWYRQDPGQGLRLIYYSQIVNDFQKGDIAEGYSVSREKKESFPLTVTSAQKNPTAFYLCASSGGWVNTEAFFGQGTRLTVV.

The rearrangement uses TRBV5-1 and TRBJ1-1, with 7 bases identical to TRBD1. CDR1 and CDR2 from the germline V gene are SGHRS and YFSETQ. With 4 bases clipped from V and 3 bases from J, the junction kept 15 bases outside the gene matches. The CDR3 is 17 residues long. This CDR3 is CASSKETGSGGYTEAFF. CDR3 nucleotide sequence: TGCGCCAGCAGCAAAGAGACAGGGTCCGGGGGCTACACTGAAGCTTTCTTT.

The chain employs TRBV28 and TRBJ2-5, with TRBD2 matching 9 bases. The CDR3 sequence is 17 residues long. V trimming: 5 bases; J trimming: 4 bases; junction bases outside the gene matches: 14. Germline V lookup: CDR1 MDHEN, CDR2 SYDVKM. The CDR3 loop reads CASSPMRPGLALETQYF. CDR3 bases: TGTGCCAGCAGTCCCATGAGACCGGGACTAGCTTTAGAGACCCAGTACTTC.

As DNA, the CDR3 is TGTGCCTGCTGTTTTCCTGGGACAGGGCCGATGGCTGAAGCTTTCTTT. As protein: CACCFPGTGPMAEAFF. The V call is TRBV28, the J call TRBJ1-1, with TRBD1 identical over 9 bases. Germline-derived CDR1 and CDR2 are MDHEN and SYDVKM. J gave up 6 bases and V 11 bases, and 19 bases lay outside the gene matches. The CDR3 extends over 16 amino acids.

This rearrangement joins TRBV28 to TRBJ1-3; D may be TRBD1 (5 bases). V lost 6 bases to trimming and J lost 4 bases, with 13 bases between them. The germline CDR1 and CDR2 sequences are MDHEN and SYDVKM. CDR3 size: 14 residues. CDR3 coding DNA: TGTGCCAGCAGCCATGTTGCAGGGGGAAACACCATATATTTT. Its translation is CASSHVAGGNTIYF.

V is TRBV27 and J is TRBJ2-1; 8 bases agree with TRBD2. The CDR3 sequence is 15 residues long. Per the germline V gene, CDR1 is MNHEY and CDR2 is SMNVEV (reference sequence). V dropped 0 bases and J dropped 5; count of bases not matched to a gene: 3. The CDR3 nucleotides read TGTGCCAGCAGTTTATCGATACTAGCGGACAATGAGCAGTTCTTC. Its protein product is CASSLSILADNEQFF.

Here the CDR3 reads CASSNLGSGSGNTIYF. CDR3 coding DNA: TGCGCCAGCAGCAACTTGGGGAGCGGATCGGGAAACACCATATATTTT. The rearrangement links TRBV5-1 to TRBJ1-3; no clear D. V lost 4 bases to trimming and J lost 4 bases, with 18 bases between them. CDR1 and CDR2 (germline): SGHRS, YFSETQ. The CDR3 runs to 16 residues.

The chain combines TRBV28 with TRBJ1-1, with 8 bases lining up with TRBD1. The V gene's germline CDR1 is MDHEN and CDR2 SYDVKM. Trimming cost V 3 bases and J 7 bases; bases outside gene matches: 4. The CDR3 sequence is 13 residues long. The CDR3: CASSFQDRDEAFF. CDR3 nucleotide sequence: TGTGCCAGCAGTTTCCAGGACAGGGATGAAGCTTTCTTT.

The chain joins TRBV5-1 to TRBJ2-1, with 8 bases lining up with TRBD2. Germline V gene sequence: CDR1 SGHRS, CDR2 YFSETQ. V shed 0 bases, J shed 5 bases, and the junction held 7 bases outside the gene matches. The length of the CDR3 is 16 residues. DNA for the CDR3: TGCGCCAGCAGCTTGGTCCCACTAGCGGCCCACAATGAGCAGTTCTTC. Translation: CASSLVPLAAHNEQFF.

The chain carries TRBV21-1 and TRBJ2-3; the table's TRBD2 call for D was not verified on the DNA. TRBV21-1 is reported as a pseudogene. The CDR3 consists of 14 residues. The CDR3 DNA is TGTGCCAGCAGCAAAGATCTCCACGGAGATACGCAGTATTTT. Translated, it gives CASSKDLHGDTQYF.

V usage is TRBV7-9 and J usage is TRBJ1-1; D not certain. The V end was cut by 7 bases, the J end by 1 base, with 13 bases between. The germline V gene has CDR1 SEHNR and CDR2 FQNEAQ (reference sequence). The CDR3 covers 14 residues. The CDR3 DNA sequence: TGTGCCAGCACCCCATCGGTTGGGAACACTGAAGCTTTCTTT. Protein: CASTPSVGNTEAFF.

The chain combines TRBV19 with TRBJ2-1; 11 bases fit TRBD1. Germline CDR1 reads LNHDA; CDR2 reads SQIVND (reference sequence). This CDR3 region has 16 residues. Trimming removed 11 bases from V and 7 bases from J; junction bases left unmatched: 16. This CDR3 reads CAGSRDRGDRRNEQFF. As DNA, the CDR3 is TGTGCCGGAAGCCGGGACAGGGGGGACCGGAGGAATGAGCAGTTCTTC.

This clone showed up just once. The chain combines TRBV24-1 with TRBJ2-7; 13 bases map to TRBD2. Trimming at V came to 3 bases and at J to 1 base, leaving 17 bases not matched to a gene. Looked up from germline, CDR1 is KGHDR and CDR2 is SFDVKD. CDR3 length equals 21 residues. CDR3 DNA: TGTGCCACCAGTGATCTGCCCCACCTTAAGACTAGCGGGGGGCTGTCCTACGAGCAGTACTTC. Amino acids: CATSDLPHLKTSGGLSYEQYF.

The J gene is TRBJ2-1, the V gene TRBV7-9; the match to TRBD2 covers 8 bases. The germline V gene has CDR1 SEHNR and CDR2 FQNEAQ (reference sequence). The CDR3 extends over 13 amino acids. The V segment lost 3 bases and the J segment 7 bases; nucleotides outside the gene matches: 2. For the CDR3, the DNA is TGTGCCAGCAGCTTGGGACTAGGGAATGAGCAGTTCTTC. Its translation: CASSLGLGNEQFF.

The chain couples TRBV2 to TRBJ2-7; D is undetermined. The V gene lost 7 bases and the J gene lost 6 bases, with 10 bases spanning the gap. The CDR3 totals 11 residues. Germline loops: CDR1 SNHLY, CDR2 FYNNEI. CDR3 DNA sequence: TGTGCCAGCATTTTCTGGGCCGAGCAGTACTTC. Translation: CASIFWAEQYF.

The chain employs TRBV7-2 and TRBJ1-1; D is possibly TRBD1 (5 bases). The V end was cut by 1 base, the J end by 11 bases, with 11 bases between. The CDR3 has 12 amino acids. The germline CDR1 and CDR2 sequences are SGHTA and FQGNSA. CDR3 in amino acids: CASSLVSGPAFF. The CDR3 nucleotides read TGTGCCAGCAGCTTAGTATCAGGGCCCGCTTTCTTT.

V is TRBV15 and J is TRBJ1-2; 7 bases are shared with TRBD1. J gave up 7 bases and V 5 bases, and 13 bases lay outside the gene matches. Germline V CDR1 and CDR2: LNHNV, YYDKDF (reference sequence). The CDR3 extends over 15 amino acids. CDR3 residues: CATSRNGQASGGYTF. The CDR3 nucleotides are TGTGCCACCAGCCGGAACGGACAGGCCTCGGGTGGCTACACCTTC.

The rearrangement uses TRBV27 and TRBJ2-7, with 9 bases that match TRBD2. This CDR3 spans 15 amino acids. Germline CDR1 and CDR2: MNHEY and SMNVEV (reference sequence). J lost 2 bases, V lost 5 bases, and 7 bases had no gene match. The DNA of the CDR3 is TGTGCCAGCAGTCGCTTAGCGGGGGCTGCCTACGAGCAGTACTTC. Translating it yields CASSRLAGAAYEQYF.

This chain connects TRBV4-1 to TRBJ1-5; D is undetermined. Germline CDR1 and CDR2: MGHRA and YSYEKL. Between the trimmed V and J ends, which lost 0 bases and 3 bases, there was a span of 9 bases. This CDR3 comprises 15 residues. This chain's CDR3 is CASSQDGAFNQPQHF. CDR3 nucleotides: TGCGCCAGCAGCCAAGACGGAGCCTTCAATCAGCCCCAGCATTTT.

The chain couples TRBV7-2 to TRBJ1-1; D is ambiguous. Trimming shortened V by 3 bases and J by 0 bases, and 5 bases separated the two germline ends. Looked up from germline, CDR1 is SGHTA and CDR2 is FQGNSA. The CDR3 has 13 amino acids. The chain's CDR3 is CASSFGMNTEAFF. The CDR3 bases are TGTGCCAGCAGCTTCGGGATGAACACTGAAGCTTTCTTT.

The gene calls are TRBV4-3 and TRBJ2-3; 14 bases agree with TRBD2. Germline lookup yields CDR1 LGHNA and CDR2 YSLEER. This CDR3 comprises 20 residues. The V and J ends lost 4 bases and 1 base, in that order; junction bases with no gene match: 13. The CDR3 sequence: CASSPRPRTSGGPGTDTQYF. CDR3 in DNA: TGCGCCAGCAGCCCCCGGCCCCGGACTAGCGGGGGGCCGGGCACAGATACGCAGTATTTT.

The rearrangement links TRBV5-1 to TRBJ2-7; 11 bases map to TRBD2. Looked up from germline, CDR1 is SGHRS and CDR2 is YFSETQ. The CDR3 is 16 amino acids. Trimming cost V 4 bases and J 4 bases; bases outside gene matches: 10. CDR3: CASSPAFGTSGYEQYF. The CDR3 bases are TGCGCCAGCAGCCCCGCCTTCGGGACTAGCGGATACGAGCAGTACTTC.

The chain carries TRBV9 and TRBJ2-7; 10 bases are a match to TRBD2. The CDR3 spans 15 residues. The germline gives CDR1 SGDLS, CDR2 YYNGEE. V was clipped by 4 bases and J by 2 bases; unmatched bases: 6. CDR3 nucleotide sequence: TGTGCCAGCAGCCCCCGCGGGACTAGCGCCTACGAGCAGTACTTC. Its translation: CASSPRGTSAYEQYF.

The CDR3 bases are TGTGCCAGCAGCTTGGGACGGGACAGGGTGGATTCACCCCTCCACTTT. Its translation: CASSLGRDRVDSPLHF. The V gene is TRBV5-6, the J gene TRBJ1-6, with 9 nucleotides matching TRBD1. Germline V CDR1 and CDR2: SGHDT, YYEEEE. The CDR3 has 16 amino acids. V shed 0 bases, J shed 8 bases, and the junction held 6 bases outside the gene matches.

V usage is TRBV5-1 and J usage is TRBJ1-2; D is perhaps TRBD1 (6 bases). V was cut by 1 base and J by 2 bases, with 12 bases left in between. Germline CDR1 is SGHRS and CDR2 is YFSETQ. This CDR3 is built from 15 residues. Here the CDR3 reads CASSLSTGTNYGYTF. Here the CDR3 DNA reads TGCGCCAGCAGCTTGAGCACCGGGACAAACTATGGCTACACCTTC.

The rearrangement joins TRBV5-1 to TRBJ2-1; perhaps TRBD2 as D (5 bases). V was shortened by 4 bases and J by 5 bases, with 16 bases between the two germline ends. CDR3 length: 15 amino acids. CDR1 and CDR2 (germline): SGHRS, YFSETQ. CDR3 loop: CASSPRGSRNNEQFF. In DNA form, the CDR3 reads TGCGCCAGCAGCCCTAGAGGGAGTAGAAACAATGAGCAGTTCTTC.